A selection of T cell receptor beta chains follows, all from one sample in a study of shared clonotypes between healthy human individuals. Assay used: immunoSEQ multiplex PCR; TCRdb lists only in-frame clones, some missing. The sample consists of roughly 2.1 million clones, about 93% of them appearing once. Material for sequencing was naive CD8+ T cells from PBMCs. These receptors all come from a young man in good health. Some clones in this sample may be carry-over from other donors' samples. Each CDR3 is given with its conserved first and last residue. Fields, in order: J gene, V gene, D gene, CDR3 protein, CDR3 DNA. The D gene is left open where the match is weak.

>TRBJ2-3|TRBV11-2|TRBD2
CASSSREVSTDTQYF
TGTGCCAGCAGCTCTCGGGAGGTTTCCACAGATACGCAGTATTTT
>TRBJ2-5|TRBV6-5|NA
CASSYSNWEGETQYF
TGTGCCAGCAGTTACTCGAATTGGGAAGGAGAGACCCAGTACTTC
>TRBJ1-4|TRBV4-3|TRBD1
CASSQEGQGVATNEKLFF
TGCGCCAGCAGCCAAGAGGGACAGGGAGTTGCAACTAATGAAAAACTGTTTTTT
>TRBJ2-7|TRBV27|TRBD1
CASSSTRQGRSYEQYF
TGTGCCAGCAGTTCGACCCGACAGGGGCGATCCTACGAGCAGTACTTC
>TRBJ1-5|TRBV19|NA
CASSRDTNQPQHF
TGTGCCAGTTCGCGGGACACCAATCAGCCCCAGCATTTT
>TRBJ1-4|TRBV27|NA
CASSPAGFATNEKLFF
TGTGCCAGCAGCCCCGCAGGATTCGCAACTAATGAAAAACTGTTTTTT
>TRBJ2-7|TRBV2|TRBD2
CASSGGISNEQYF
TGTGCCAGCAGCGGGGGGATTTCGAACGAGCAGTACTTC
>TRBJ2-5|TRBV27|TRBD2
CASSLIGLAGVPGETQYF
TGTGCCAGCAGTTTAATTGGACTAGCGGGAGTTCCCGGGGAGACCCAGTACTTC
>TRBJ2-3|TRBV7-8|TRBD1
CASSLVQQGEKMGTQYF
TGTGCCAGCAGCTTAGTGCAACAGGGGGAGAAGATGGGTACGCAGTATTTT
>TRBJ2-5|TRBV15|NA
CATRDTGETQYF
TGTGCCACCCGGGACACGGGCGAGACCCAGTACTTC
>TRBJ1-2|TRBV7-9|NA
CASSLVTGELRYTF
TGTGCCAGCAGCTTAGTTACCGGGGAACTGCGCTACACCTTC
>TRBJ2-7|TRBV27|NA
CASSSDRAYYEQYF
TGTGCCAGCAGCTCCGACAGAGCCTACTACGAGCAGTACTTC
>TRBJ2-5|TRBV7-6|NA
CASSYLALVKETQYF
TGTGCCAGCAGCTATCTAGCGTTGGTGAAGGAGACCCAGTACTTC